The sequence of this T cell receptor (beta chain) was determined in a study of long-term antiretroviral therapy in people with HIV. Overall study results and limits: Within the repertoire, clones expanded before ART were dominant at all time points. Repertoires in HIV (unlike those of controls) had narrower CDR3 length ranges.

The run of the v3.0 immunoSEQ assay was at survey level. This table comes from immunoSEQ multiplex PCR, and its TCRdb copy is limited to in-frame clones, with some not included. The sample has some 14,000 clones, roughly 80% seen once; the top ten hold around 17%. Germline assignment: CDR1 MGHRA and CDR2 YSYEKL. The V and J ends lost 3 bases and 0 bases respectively, with 11 bases between them. The length of the CDR3 is 16 residues. Turning to this clone: Its matching antigen is unknown.

The specimen comprised unsorted PBMCs, sampled just before starting antiretroviral therapy. The TCR originated in a man in his forties or fifties with HIV. The chain carries TRBV4-1 and TRBJ1-4; D unclear. CDR3 nucleotide sequence: TGCGCCAGCAGCCATGCACAGAGAGCAACTAATGAAAAACTGTTTTTT. Protein product: CASSHAQRATNEKLFF.